This T cell receptor beta chain was retrieved from a study of blood T cell repertoires in COVID-19. Overall study context: The United States, Italy and Spain were the sources of the acute and convalescent COVID-19 samples.

The assay was immunoSEQ multiplex PCR, and TCRdb's table has in-frame clones only and misses some. The data contain roughly 380,000 clones, approximately 90% of them seen just once; the ten biggest clones take up 3.5% to 4%. Seattle-derived patients entered the study during active infection and were followed longitudinally. The CDR3 is made up of 15 amino acids. Per the germline V gene, CDR1 is SGHNT and CDR2 is YYREEE (reference sequence). V lost 2 bases to trimming and J lost 6 bases, with 17 bases between them. This chain uses TRBV5-4 with TRBJ1-1; a weak D match, TRBD1 (6 bases). The sequencing input was peripheral blood. This clonotype originated in a woman aged 55 to 70 with COVID-19, enrolled during active disease. CDR3 coding DNA: TGTGCCAGCAGCTTCTCTAGGGGGAGCTTCGCTGAAGCTTTCTTT. Translated: CASSFSRGSFAEAFF.